The present entry profiles one T cell receptor (beta chain) with its context. Donors gave approximately 9.9 milliliters of peripheral blood apiece. The entry originates in a study of blood T cells in healthy people across ages. Then a second PCR, running roughly 7 to 11 cycles, was carried out with a sample-barcoded 5' primer and a J-beta primer mix. Each cDNA molecule received a tag from a template-switch adaptor that had 12 random nucleotides. TCRdb reanalysed the 5' RACE reads using MiXCR and keeps one entry per CDR3 protein. The sample includes about 1.6 million distinct CDR3 sequences, roughly 32% seen only once; the top ten take approximately 10%. Germline CDR1 and CDR2: SNHLY and FYNNEI. CDR3 length: 17 amino acids. Trimming at V came to 0 bases and at J to 2 bases, leaving 7 bases not matched to a gene.

The sample comprised blood. The clonotype originates from a woman younger than 45 in good health. The chain couples TRBV2 to TRBJ1-5, with 7 bases identical to TRBD1. CDR3 in amino acids: CASSEARQGMGNQPQHF. The CDR3 DNA sequence: TGTGCCAGCAGTGAAGCGAGACAGGGAATGGGCAATCAGCCCCAGCATTTT.